These 3 T cell receptor beta chains came from one sample sequenced in a study of PD-1 blockade in classical Hodgkin lymphoma. The data were produced by immunoSEQ multiplex PCR, yet TCRdb's version contains in-frame clones alone and is incomplete. The table lists over 45,000 clones, just under 75% of them singletons, with over 12% in the top ten. All patients relapsed after autologous stem cell transplantation, and brentuximab vedotin exposure varied. The sample was peripheral blood mononuclear cells (PBMCs), taken before the second cycle of nivolumab. These receptors came from a human donor with classical Hodgkin lymphoma.

CDR3 DNA sequence: TGTGCCAGCAGTTACTCGAGAGGGGCAACTAATGAAAAACTGTTTTTT. Translation: CASSYSRGATNEKLFF. The chain links TRBV6-6 to TRBJ1-4; D perhaps matches TRBD1 (5 bases). The ends were cut back, 0 bases at V and 0 bases at J, with 8 bases in the middle. This CDR3 comprises 16 residues. Germline V CDR1 and CDR2: MNHNY, SVGAGI (reference sequence).

The chain couples TRBV15 to TRBJ2-5; TRBD1 is a possible D gene (6 bases). Trimming shortened V by 3 bases and J by 0 bases, and 17 bases separated the two germline ends. The CDR3 consists of 17 residues. Germline lookup yields CDR1 LNHNV and CDR2 YYDKDF (reference sequence). The CDR3 coding sequence is TGTGCCACCAGCAGGAAGGACAGCCTCATGTACCAAGAGACCCAGTACTTC. This codes for CATSRKDSLMYQETQYF. Supplemented by reference TRBV15 and TRBJ2-5, the full variable domain reads DAMVIQNPRYQVTQFGKPVTLSCSQTLNHNVMYWYQQKSSQAPKLLFHYYDKDFNNEADTPDNFQSRRPNTSFCFLDIRSPGLGDTAMYLCATSRKDSLMYQETQYFGPGTRLLVL.

The chain recombines TRBV6-5 with TRBJ2-5; 16 bases are shared with TRBD2. Germline loops: CDR1 MNHEY, CDR2 SVGAGI. This CDR3 has 15 amino acids. V lost 6 bases to trimming and J lost 3 bases; unmatched junction nucleotides: 1. The CDR3 DNA is TGTGCCAGCAGGGGACTAGCGGGAGGGAAAGAGACCCAGTACTTC. Protein product: CASRGLAGGKETQYF.